The rows below give T cell receptor beta chains drawn from one sample of a study of PD-L1 blockade in urothelial cancer. Assay: immunoSEQ multiplex PCR; the TCRdb copy retains only in-frame clones and omits some. The sample includes fewer than 45,000 clones, more than 65% seen only once; the top ten take approximately 3.5%. The sequencing here drew on PBMCs, taken around atezolizumab (anti-PD-L1) treatment. The source is a man between 65 and 85 years old with urothelial cancer. Each CDR3 is given with its conserved first and last residue. D genes are given only for firm matches. The size field is filled for only some rows; it gives once, few, many or a size class.

cdr3_aa	cdr3_nt	v_call	j_call	d_call	clone_size
CASSPLAGGTDTQYF	TGTGCCAGCTCACCGTTAGCGGGGGGCACAGATACGCAGTATTTT	TRBV18	TRBJ2-3	TRBD2	-
CASSWDRANQPQHF	TGTGCCAGCAGCTGGGACAGGGCTAATCAGCCCCAGCATTTT	TRBV7-2	TRBJ1-5	TRBD1	-
CASSPRGSNITDTQYF	TGTGCCAGCAGTCCGAGAGGGTCAAACATCACAGATACGCAGTATTTT	TRBV25-1	TRBJ2-3	-	few
CASSLNGGETDTQYF	TGTGCCAGCAGCTTGAACGGGGGGGAGACAGATACGCAGTATTTT	TRBV5-6	TRBJ2-3	TRBD2	-
CASSEDLAGGQGGQYF	TGTGCCAGCAGTGAAGATCTAGCGGGAGGGCAAGGAGGGCAGTATTTT	TRBV6-1	TRBJ2-3	TRBD2	-
CASSLARGGYTF	TGTGCCAGCAGCTTGGCAAGGGGGGGCTACACCTTC	TRBV5-4	TRBJ1-2	-	medium-sized
CASSLVGNLRYNEQFF	TGTGCCAGCAGCTTAGTCGGGAATTTACGCTACAATGAGCAGTTCTTC	TRBV7-8	TRBJ2-1	-	-
CASSSGLAPYGYTF	TGTGCCAGCAGCTCGGGACTGGCCCCCTATGGCTACACCTTC	TRBV27	TRBJ1-2	-	-
CASSVTGNIGELFF	TGTGCCAGCAGCGTCACAGGGAATATCGGGGAGCTGTTTTTT	TRBV9	TRBJ2-2	-	few
CASSLTRALNQQYF	TGTGCCAGCAGCTTAACCAGGGCGTTAAACCAGCAGTACTTC	TRBV13	TRBJ2-7	-	-
CASSLAVTGGNIQYF	TGTGCCAGCAGCTTAGCTGTAACAGGGGGCAACATTCAGTACTTC	TRBV7-6	TRBJ2-4	TRBD1	-
CASSGGGPINEQFF	TGTGCCAGCAGCGGGGGGGGCCCGATAAATGAGCAGTTCTTC	TRBV9	TRBJ2-1	-	-
CASSLTGALQETQYF	TGTGCCAGCAGCTTAACAGGGGCCCTTCAGGAGACCCAGTACTTC	TRBV7-2	TRBJ2-5	TRBD1	-
CAWSHLPGTGGLRYTYEQYF	TGTGCCTGGAGCCATTTACCCGGGACAGGGGGCCTCCGATACACCTACGAGCAGTACTTC	TRBV30	TRBJ2-7	TRBD1	-
CASSNLLAGRADTQYF	TGTGCCAGCAGTAACCTACTAGCGGGAAGGGCAGATACGCAGTATTTT	TRBV28	TRBJ2-3	TRBD2	-
CASSLAGTGDPWGGYTF	TGCGCCAGCAGCTTGGCGGGGACAGGGGACCCCTGGGGAGGCTACACCTTC	TRBV5-1	TRBJ1-2	TRBD1	once
CSAPPPGGYTF	TGCAGTGCCCCCCCACCGGGAGGCTACACCTTC	TRBV20-1	TRBJ1-2	-	-
CAWSPSMQRGVGETQYF	TGTGCCTGGAGTCCCTCGATGCAGCGGGGAGTCGGGGAGACCCAGTACTTC	TRBV30	TRBJ2-5	TRBD2	-
CASSLGAPPGEETQYF	TGTGCCAGCAGCTTAGGGGCACCCCCGGGGGAAGAGACCCAGTACTTC	TRBV7-9	TRBJ2-5	-	-
CASSLGQGAYEQYF	TGTGCCAGCAGCTTGGGACAGGGGGCGTACGAGCAGTACTTC	TRBV27	TRBJ2-7	TRBD1	-
CASIGIGGRYEQYF	TGTGCTTCTATAGGGATCGGAGGAAGGTACGAGCAGTACTTC	TRBV6-1	TRBJ2-7	-	-
CASTRDRWDTQYF	TGTGCCAGCACCAGGGACAGGTGGGATACGCAGTATTTT	TRBV7-9	TRBJ2-3	TRBD1	-
CASSVQANTEAFF	TGTGCCAGCAGTGTGCAGGCGAACACTGAAGCTTTCTTT	TRBV2	TRBJ1-1	-	-
CASSRDRQETQYF	TGTGCCAGCAGCCGGGACAGACAAGAGACCCAGTACTTC	TRBV11-2	TRBJ2-5	TRBD1	-
CASSYSDYVQDTQYF	TGTGCCAGCAGTTACTCTGACTATGTTCAGGACACGCAGTATTTT	TRBV6-6	TRBJ2-3	-	-
CASGLMTGGNSGNTIYF	TGTGCTAGTGGTTTGATGACAGGGGGGAATTCGGGAAACACCATATATTTT	TRBV12-5	TRBJ1-3	TRBD1	-
CASSLGDTSYEQYF	TGCGCCAGCAGCTTGGGGGACACCTCCTACGAGCAGTACTTC	TRBV5-1	TRBJ2-7	-	-
CASGLKPRPYNEQFF	TGTGCTAGTGGTCTGAAACCTAGGCCCTACAATGAGCAGTTCTTC	TRBV12-5	TRBJ2-1	-	-
CASSYSWLAGGYEQYF	TGTGCCAGCAGTTACTCGTGGTTAGCGGGGGGCTACGAGCAGTACTTC	TRBV6-6	TRBJ2-7	TRBD2	-
CASSSHKGDTQYF	TGCGCCAGCAGCTCCCATAAGGGGGATACGCAGTATTTT	TRBV5-1	TRBJ2-3	-	-
CASSQSLFRGAGNTIYF	TGTGCCAGCAGCCAATCTCTGTTCAGGGGTGCTGGAAACACCATATATTTT	TRBV14	TRBJ1-3	-	-
CSVGGLAGAYNEQFF	TGCAGCGTCGGAGGACTAGCGGGGGCCTACAATGAGCAGTTCTTC	TRBV29-1	TRBJ2-1	TRBD2	few
CASSNGQEQSNEKLFF	TGTGCCAGCAGCAACGGACAGGAACAGTCTAATGAAAAACTGTTTTTT	TRBV21-1	TRBJ1-4	-	-
CASSSLQGAGWTTEAFF	TGTGCCAGCAGCTCGTTACAGGGGGCGGGTTGGACCACTGAAGCTTTCTTT	TRBV7-2	TRBJ1-1	TRBD1	-
CASSPGRGTYEQYF	TGTGCCAGCAGCCCGGGACGGGGGACCTACGAGCAGTACTTC	TRBV7-2	TRBJ2-7	-	-
CASSESRQGRTEAFF	TGTGCCAGCAGTGAAAGTAGGCAGGGGCGTACTGAAGCTTTCTTT	TRBV2	TRBJ1-1	-	-
CASRIPGGGGELFF	TGTGCCAGTAGGATCCCGGGGGGAGGCGGGGAGCTGTTTTTT	TRBV19	TRBJ2-2	TRBD2	-
CSARGGPETQYF	TGCAGCGCCCGGGGGGGGCCGGAGACCCAGTACTTC	TRBV29-1	TRBJ2-5	TRBD2	-
CASSSSGGRGAFF	TGTGCCAGCAGCTCTTCAGGGGGCCGGGGAGCTTTCTTT	TRBV5-4	TRBJ1-1	TRBD1	-
CASSLPGTGGTGELFF	TGTGCCAGCAGCCTCCCCGGGACAGGGGGCACCGGGGAGCTGTTTTTT	TRBV21-1	TRBJ2-2	-	-